Listed below are T cell receptor beta chains from one sample, sequenced in a study of T cell responses to AZD1222 COVID-19 vaccine. Here immunoSEQ multiplex PCR was the method, and the copy in TCRdb shows in-frame clones only, minus some. The data hold under 150,000 clones, with roughly 92% observed a single time. The sequencing here drew on peripheral blood, taken on day 0 of AZD1222 vaccination. The source of these receptors is an adult in good health. The CDR3 runs from the conserved cysteine through the conserved F or W. Each record gives: clone size, J gene, V gene, CDR3 length, D gene, CDR3 DNA, CDR3 protein. D genes are given only for firm matches. Not every row has a clone size; where given, it reads once, few, many or a size class.

.,TRBJ2-3,TRBV6-4,14,TRBD2,TGTGCCAGCAGTGGGACTAGCGGGACAGATACGCAGTATTTT,CASSGTSGTDTQYF
.,TRBJ2-7,TRBV18,14,TRBD1,TGTGCCAGCTCACCTGATGGACAGGCCTACGAGCAGTACTTC,CASSPDGQAYEQYF
.,TRBJ2-3,TRBV5-1,14,.,TGCGCCAGCTCGGTCGACCCAAGCACAGATACGCAGTATTTT,CASSVDPSTDTQYF
.,TRBJ1-2,TRBV3-1/TRBV3-2,14,.,TGTGCCAGCAGCAACGATAGGCCGCTGAGGGGCTACACCTTC,CASSNDRPLRGYTF
.,TRBJ1-5,TRBV2,14,.,TGTGCCAGCAGCGCCAAAAACAGGAATCAGCCCCAGCATTTT,CASSAKNRNQPQHF
.,TRBJ1-6,TRBV2,13,.,TGTGCCAGCAGTCGTGACCAATACTCACCCCTCCACTTT,CASSRDQYSPLHF
.,TRBJ2-1,TRBV21-1,17,.,TGTGCCAGCAGCAAAGGTCAACAGGAGAGCTCCTACAATGAGCAGTTCTTC,CASSKGQQESSYNEQFF
.,TRBJ2-3,TRBV15,16,.,TGTGCCACCAGCAGAAGACTGAGTTCTAGCACAGATACGCAGTATTTT,CATSRRLSSSTDTQYF
once,TRBJ2-7,TRBV27,16,TRBD1,TGTGCCAGCAGTTACGGCTTGGACAGGGGATTGTACGAGCAGTACTTC,CASSYGLDRGLYEQYF
.,TRBJ2-7,TRBV14,11,.,TGTGCCAGCAGCCAGAGAGGGATTCTTTACTTC,CASSQRGILYF
.,TRBJ2-7,TRBV28,15,TRBD2,TGTGCCAGTATTCCCCCCCGGGGGGGCTCCTACGAGCAGTACTTC,CASIPPRGGSYEQYF
.,TRBJ2-5,TRBV2,15,TRBD1,TGTGCCAGCAGTGATGACAGGGGGGGAGAAGAGACCCAGTACTTC,CASSDDRGGEETQYF
.,TRBJ2-3,TRBV9,15,.,TGTGCCAGCAGCGCCAGGGGTGGTGGTACAGATACGCAGTATTTT,CASSARGGGTDTQYF
.,TRBJ1-3,TRBV6-5,13,.,TGTGCCAGCAGTTACAGGGATGGAAACACCATATATTTT,CASSYRDGNTIYF
.,TRBJ1-2,TRBV12-3/TRBV12-4,12,.,TGTGCCAGCAGCTCTGGGGGCTATGGCTACACCTTC,CASSSGGYGYTF
.,TRBJ1-6,TRBV12-3/TRBV12-4,13,TRBD1,TGTGCCAGCAGTCTGGGACAGGATTCACCCCTCCACTTT,CASSLGQDSPLHF
.,TRBJ1-5,TRBV20-1,16,.,TGCAGTGCTAGTAATCGGGTTGCCTTGGGCAATCAGCCCCAGCATTTT,CSASNRVALGNQPQHF
.,TRBJ1-1,TRBV6-5,15,.,TGTGCCAGCAGTTACTCCCCTCGCATGAACACTGAAGCTTTCTTT,CASSYSPRMNTEAFF
once,TRBJ1-6,TRBV2,14,.,TGTGCCAGCAGTGAACAGGGGAATAATTCACCCCTCCACTTT,CASSEQGNNSPLHF
once,TRBJ1-5,TRBV6-4,15,TRBD1,TGTGCCAGCAGTGAGGGAACAGGGGGCAATCAGCCCCAGCATTTT,CASSEGTGGNQPQHF
.,TRBJ1-6,TRBV6-1,16,.,TGTGCCAGCAGTGGGGGGTCTAGGCGGTATAATTCACCCCTCCACTTT,CASSGGSRRYNSPLHF
.,TRBJ2-5,TRBV7-2,14,.,TGTGCCAGCAGCTTAGTTGGGGGACCAGAGACCCAGTACTTC,CASSLVGGPETQYF
.,TRBJ1-2,TRBV6-4,12,.,TGTGCCAGCAGTTCAAGTAACTATGGCTACACCTTC,CASSSSNYGYTF
once,TRBJ2-1,TRBV7-6,16,.,TGTGCCAGCAGCTTAGCTAGGGCTAGTAGTCGAAATGAGCAGTTCTTC,CASSLARASSRNEQFF
.,TRBJ1-2,TRBV5-1,14,.,TGCGCCAGCAGCTTGGGCACATCTAACTATGGCTACACCTTC,CASSLGTSNYGYTF
.,TRBJ2-3,TRBV5-1,14,TRBD2,TGCGCCAGCAGCCCCGGACTAGCCAGAGATACGCAGTATTTT,CASSPGLARDTQYF
.,TRBJ2-7,TRBV9,12,TRBD2,TGTGCCAGCAGCCCGGGGGGTAGCGAGCAGTACTTC,CASSPGGSEQYF
.,TRBJ2-3,TRBV6-2/TRBV6-3,17,TRBD2,TGTGCCAGCAGTTTTAACTCCCAGCGGGAGCGGAGGGATACGCAGTATTTT,CASSFNSQRERRDTQYF
.,TRBJ2-2,TRBV18,18,TRBD2,TGTGCCAGCTCACCATTTGGTAGCGGGGGACGGAGCACCGGGGAGCTGTTTTTT,CASSPFGSGGRSTGELFF
once,TRBJ2-2,TRBV3-1/TRBV3-2,15,.,TGTGCCAGCAGCCAGCTGGAGGGGAACACCGGGGAGCTGTTTTTT,CASSQLEGNTGELFF
.,TRBJ2-7,TRBV27,16,.,TGTGCCAGCAGAAGAGCGGGCGGAGGGTTCGGCTACGAGCAGTACTTC,CASRRAGGGFGYEQYF
.,TRBJ1-6,TRBV7-9,15,TRBD1,TGTGCCAGCAGCTTCCCCGGGACAGGGAATTCACCCCTCCACTTT,CASSFPGTGNSPLHF
.,TRBJ2-2,TRBV19,14,TRBD1,TGTGCCAGCCGGACAGGGGGTATCACCGGGGAGCTGTTTTTT,CASRTGGITGELFF
.,TRBJ1-6,TRBV6-5,15,.,TGTGCCAGCAGCATCATGACAGGAGCTAATTCACCCCTCCACTTT,CASSIMTGANSPLHF
.,TRBJ2-7,TRBV28,13,.,TGTGCCAGCAGTTTTGGGGGACCCTACGAGCAGTACTTC,CASSFGGPYEQYF
.,TRBJ2-2,TRBV19,16,TRBD1,TGTGCCAGTAGTGTAAACTCCGGGACAGGGACCGGGGAGCTGTTTTTT,CASSVNSGTGTGELFF
.,TRBJ2-1,TRBV24-1,12,.,TGTGCCACCAGTGATTTCTACAATGAGCAGTTCTTC,CATSDFYNEQFF
.,TRBJ1-5,TRBV10-1,16,.,TGCGCCAGCAGTGAGTCGCCCGCGATAGGTTACCAGCCCCAGCATTTT,CASSESPAIGYQPQHF
.,TRBJ2-5,TRBV24-1,12,TRBD1,TGTGCCACCAGTGATTCCCGGACAGGGATGTACTTC,CATSDSRTGMYF
once,TRBJ1-6,TRBV28,12,.,TGTGCCAGCAGTCTAAGGAGTTCACCCCTCCACTTT,CASSLRSSPLHF